A single sample is the source of the 20 T cell receptor beta chains below, sequenced in a study of CD8+ T cells in alopecia areata. RNA was extracted and reverse transcribed into cDNA as the sequencing template. Sequencing used immunoSEQ multiplex PCR; TCRdb keeps in-frame clones, though not all of them. The profile shows about 210,000 clones, approximately 45% of them singletons. Treatment noted: oral pan-JAK inhibitor, 5-10 mg twice daily. Sequencing was performed on CD4+ T cells sorted from blood, taken at roughly week 38, from a patient treated with tofacitinib. The source is a human donor with alopecia areata.

This clone was seen a single time. Since a far larger clone is one base different, this is likely a read error. Other nucleotide sequences in the sample specify the same CDR3. The chain carries TRBV4-1 and TRBJ2-7, with TRBD2 matching 8 bases. CDR3 length equals 16 residues. Germline-derived CDR1 and CDR2 are MGHRA and YSYEKL. The junction had 11 bases not matched to a gene; V was cut back by 4 bases and J by 3 bases. CDR3 amino acids: CASSLPSRSGSYEQYF. The CDR3 coding sequence is TGCGCCAGCAGCCTACCCTCCCGGAGCGGGAGCTACGAGCAGTACTTC.

In its sample, this clone was seen a few times. This specimen includes other DNA sequences encoding the same CDR3. V gene TRBV30 combines with J gene TRBJ2-2; a possible D gene is TRBD1 (5 bases). The germline gives CDR1 GTSNPN, CDR2 SVGIG (reference sequence). The CDR3 length is 13 residues. V dropped 0 bases and J dropped 4 bases, with 6 bases sitting between them. The CDR3 is CAWSVQGTGELFF. CDR3 nucleotides: TGTGCCTGGAGTGTGCAGGGCACCGGGGAGCTGTTTTTT.

The V and J genes are TRBV28 and TRBJ1-1; no clear D. Germline V gene lookup returns CDR1 MDHEN and CDR2 SYDVKM. The germline V and J ends were trimmed by 4 bases and 5 bases, with 14 bases remaining between them. The CDR3 is 14 amino acids. The CDR3 DNA sequence: TGTGCCAGCAGTTCCAATCGGGCCGGGACTGAAGCTTTCTTT. This encodes CASSSNRAGTEAFF.

The chain carries TRBV28 and TRBJ2-7; TRBD2 matches 10 bases. The V and J ends lost 8 bases and 6 bases, in that order; junction bases with no gene match: 10. Germline V gene lookup returns CDR1 MDHEN and CDR2 SYDVKM. CDR3 length equals 14 residues. This CDR3 is CASSTGTSAREQYF. The CDR3 DNA reads TGTGCCAGCTCTACCGGGACTAGCGCCCGCGAGCAGTACTTC.

V usage is TRBV7-2 and J usage is TRBJ2-7, with 8 bases identical to TRBD1. V lost 3 bases, J lost 4 bases, and 8 bases stayed unmatched. The CDR3 has 15 amino acids. Germline CDR1 reads SGHTA; CDR2 reads FQGNSA. The CDR3 sequence is CASSFRTGPQYEQYF. The CDR3 DNA reads TGTGCCAGCAGCTTTCGGACAGGGCCCCAATACGAGCAGTACTTC.

The chain has TRBV4-1 and TRBJ2-5; TRBD1 agrees at 10 bases. V lost 0 bases to trimming and J lost 4 bases; unmatched junction nucleotides: 5. The CDR3 runs to 16 residues. The germline V gene has CDR1 MGHRA and CDR2 YSYEKL. The CDR3 here is CASSQEDRGRLETQYF. The CDR3 DNA reads TGCGCCAGCAGCCAAGAAGACAGGGGGCGCCTAGAGACCCAGTACTTC.

The chain links TRBV15 to TRBJ2-5; TRBD1 is a possible D gene (6 bases). Between the trimmed V and J ends, which lost 1 base and 1 base, there was a span of 13 bases. The CDR3 extends over 16 amino acids. The V gene's germline CDR1 is LNHNV and CDR2 YYDKDF (reference sequence). CDR3 DNA: TGTGCCACCAGCAGAGGCCGGGCAGGGGTCCAAGAGACCCAGTACTTC. Residues: CATSRGRAGVQETQYF.

The CDR3 protein is CASSALGVAALEQYF. The CDR3 DNA is TGTGCCAGCAGCGCCCTCGGTGTAGCCGCCCTCGAGCAGTACTTC. V and J are TRBV5-5 and TRBJ2-7; D is ambiguous. The CDR3 covers 15 residues. Trimming took off 4 bases at V and 6 bases at J, with 20 bases between the two ends. The germline V gene encodes CDR1 SGHKS and CDR2 YYEKEE (reference sequence).

The chain recombines TRBV29-1 with TRBJ1-3; TRBD1 is a possible D gene (5 bases). The V and J ends lost 4 bases and 11 bases respectively, with 18 bases between them. Germline V lookup: CDR1 SQVTM, CDR2 ANQGSEA. The CDR3 runs to 13 residues. The CDR3 here is CSVGSRDASAIYF. As DNA, the CDR3 is TGCAGCGTTGGTAGCCGGGACGCCTCGGCCATATATTTT.

This clone was counted between two and nine times. This chain links TRBV21-1 with TRBJ2-3; TRBD2 is the table's D call, not checked against the DNA. TRBV21-1 has pseudogene status. The CDR3 covers 16 residues. DNA of the CDR3: TGTGCCAGCAGCAAGGAAGAGGCGGGGGGTGCAGATACGCAGTATTTT. It specifies CASSKEEAGGADTQYF.

The chain couples TRBV4-2 to TRBJ2-3; D gene ambiguous. The V end lost 4 bases, the J end lost 4 bases, and 9 bases lay between the germline ends. CDR3 length equals 13 residues. Germline V gene lookup returns CDR1 LGHNA and CDR2 YNFKEQ. The CDR3 loop is CASSPGPADTQYF. Here the CDR3 DNA reads TGTGCCAGCAGCCCCGGCCCCGCAGATACGCAGTATTTT.

With respect to this clone: The same CDR3 is also encoded by other DNA sequences in this sample. CDR3 amino acids: CASSLGSGETQYF. CDR3 sequence (DNA): TGCGCCAGCAGCTTGGGTAGCGGAGAGACCCAGTACTTC. This chain connects TRBV5-1 to TRBJ2-5, with D possibly TRBD2 on 6 matching bases. The CDR3 spans 13 residues. CDR1 is SGHRS and CDR2 is YFSETQ in the germline V gene. V was cut by 0 bases and J by 4 bases, with 7 bases left in between.

The V call is TRBV11-2, the J call TRBJ2-5; 11 positions match TRBD1. The junction had 4 bases not matched to a gene; V was cut back by 0 bases and J by 4 bases. Germline lookup yields CDR1 SGHAT and CDR2 FQNNGV. This CDR3 contains 16 residues. The CDR3 bases are TGTGCCAGCAGCTTAGATCGCGGGACAGGGGGAGAGACCCAGTACTTC. It specifies CASSLDRGTGGETQYF.

The sample holds a few counts of this clone. CDR3 sequence (DNA): TGTGCCAGCAGCGTGACTAGCGAACCCTTAGAGCAGTACTTC. Translated: CASSVTSEPLEQYF. This chain connects TRBV7-2 to TRBJ2-7; 8 bases fit TRBD2. The trim removed 5 bases at V and 7 bases at J, leaving 10 bases unmatched. Per the germline V gene, CDR1 is SGHTA and CDR2 is FQGNSA. CDR3 length: 14 amino acids.

This clone occurred a few times. The chain is built from TRBV7-2 and TRBJ1-1; TRBD1 matches at 8 bases. This CDR3 is built from 16 residues. Trimming at V came to 0 bases and at J to 0 bases, leaving 3 bases not matched to a gene. CDR1 SGHTA and CDR2 FQGNSA come from the germline V gene. The CDR3 bases are TGTGCCAGCAGCTTAGCGACAGGGGCCATGAACACTGAAGCTTTCTTT. It specifies CASSLATGAMNTEAFF.

A single count supports this clone. This chain uses TRBV4-3 with TRBJ1-4; 8 bases line up with TRBD1. The CDR3 covers 14 residues. Germline values: CDR1 LGHNA, CDR2 YSLEER. V was clipped by 4 bases and J by 2 bases; unmatched bases: 0. For the CDR3, the DNA is TGCGCCAGCAGCCGGACAGGGACTAATGAAAAACTGTTTTTT. Translation: CASSRTGTNEKLFF.

The chain recombines TRBV6-1 with TRBJ2-5, with 12 bases fitting TRBD1. The CDR3 is 14 amino acids. Looked up from germline, CDR1 is MNHNS and CDR2 is SASEGT. Trimming cost V 6 bases and J 5 bases; bases outside gene matches: 4. Written as DNA, the CDR3 is TGTGCCAGCAGCGGGACAGGGGGCGTGGAGACCCAGTACTTC. Amino acids: CASSGTGGVETQYF.

The chain has TRBV6-5 and TRBJ2-5; the D is unclear. CDR1 is MNHEY, CDR2 SVGAGI, per germline. The V end lost 1 base, the J end lost 2 bases, and 11 bases lay between the germline ends. The CDR3 loop spans 15 amino acids. The CDR3 DNA is TGTGCCAGCAGTTACTGGCAGCATACACAAGAGACCCAGTACTTC. It is translated as CASSYWQHTQETQYF.

The table lists this clone with a few counts. The V and J genes are TRBV29-1 and TRBJ2-1; 12 nucleotides match TRBD2. Germline CDR1 is SQVTM and CDR2 is ANQGSEA. Trimming took 4 bases from V and 13 from J; bases not matched to a gene: 11. CDR3 size: 14 residues. CDR3 nucleotide sequence: TGCAGCGTTGTGCTTCCGCTACTAGCGGGGGGCCAGTTCTTC. It is translated as CSVVLPLLAGGQFF.

This clone has a single count. The chain combines TRBV30 with TRBJ1-4; D is possibly TRBD1 (5 bases). The V and J ends lost 8 bases and 5 bases respectively, with 15 bases between them. The CDR3 covers 13 residues. Looked up from germline, CDR1 is GTSNPN and CDR2 is SVGIG (reference sequence). CDR3 in amino acids: CARTGYPNEKLFF. CDR3 nucleotides: TGTGCCAGAACAGGATACCCGAATGAAAAACTGTTTTTT.